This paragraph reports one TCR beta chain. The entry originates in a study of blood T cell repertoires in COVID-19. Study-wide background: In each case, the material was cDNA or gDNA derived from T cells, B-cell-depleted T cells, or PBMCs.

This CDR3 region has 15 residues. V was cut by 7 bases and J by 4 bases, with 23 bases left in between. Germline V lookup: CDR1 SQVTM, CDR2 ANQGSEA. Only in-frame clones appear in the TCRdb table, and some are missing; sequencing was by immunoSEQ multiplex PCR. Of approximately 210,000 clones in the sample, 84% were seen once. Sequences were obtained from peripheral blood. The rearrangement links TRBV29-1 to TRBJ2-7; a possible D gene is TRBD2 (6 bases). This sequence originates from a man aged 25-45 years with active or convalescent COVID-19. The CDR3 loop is CSASSYGGFRYEQYF. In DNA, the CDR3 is TGCAGCGCCTCATCATACGGGGGATTTAGGTACGAGCAGTACTTC.